This passage covers 24 T cell receptor beta chains from one sample sequenced in a study of T cell repertoires in cytomegalovirus infection. TCRdb itself ran the reads through MiXCR, one entry per CDR3 protein. This sample yields 450,000 to 600,000 distinct CDR3 sequences, of which 11% are seen a single time; 10% to 13% belongs to the top ten. Sequencing was carried out using PBMCs. The receptors here all came from a human donor in good health (CMV status not recorded). Some clones in this sample may be carry-over from other donors' samples.

This clonotype was recorded at least ten times. The V call is TRBV12-3 or TRBV12-4, the J call TRBJ2-5; D is possibly TRBD2 (5 bases). V was shortened by 5 bases and J by 4 bases, with 17 bases between the two germline ends. The CDR3 consists of 15 residues. The CDR3: CASSLGSGNGETQYF. CDR3 DNA sequence: TGTGCCAGCAGTCTAGGGTCGGGAAACGGAGAGACCCAGTACTTC.

V gene TRBV5-1 combines with J gene TRBJ2-7; D is possibly TRBD1 (5 bases). The CDR3 contains 14 residues. CDR1 SGHRS and CDR2 YFSETQ come from the germline V gene. Trimming shortened V by 3 bases and J by 2 bases, and 12 bases separated the two germline ends. This CDR3 is CASSSDSATYEQYF. CDR3 DNA: TGCGCCAGCAGCTCTGACAGTGCCACCTACGAGCAGTACTTC.

On this clonotype: Just one base apart from a much larger clone, this may be a read error. No conserved phenylalanine or tryptophan is present at the end of the CDR3, so a read error is the likely explanation. The chain uses TRBV7-3 and TRBJ2-2; 11 bases are shared with TRBD2. The CDR3 is 15 residues long. Germline V lookup: CDR1 SGHTA, CDR2 FQGTGA. V was pared by 5 bases and J by 4 bases, with 3 bases of the junction left unmatched. CDR3 sequence (DNA): TGTGCCAGCAGCGTTAGCGGGGGGGTCACCGGGGAGCTGTTTTTG. Translating it yields CASSVSGGVTGELFL.

The J gene is TRBJ1-3, the V gene TRBV25-1, with D possibly matching TRBD1 (5 bases). This CDR3 has 13 residues. Trimming removed 1 base at V and 8 bases at J, with 9 bases between. Germline lookup yields CDR1 MGHDK and CDR2 SYGVNS. The CDR3 protein is CASSESPGYTIYF. The CDR3 DNA follows: TGTGCCAGCAGTGAATCGCCAGGGTACACCATATATTTT.

This clonotype was recorded many times. The rearrangement joins TRBV28 to TRBJ2-7; the D gene is possibly TRBD2 (6 bases). The ends were cut back, 1 base at V and 3 bases at J, with 13 bases in the middle. Germline-derived CDR1 and CDR2 are MDHEN and SYDVKM. This CDR3 region has 15 residues. Here the CDR3 reads CASSLSRADYYEQYF. CDR3 in DNA: TGTGCCAGCAGTTTATCCCGAGCGGACTACTACGAGCAGTACTTC.

The chain uses TRBV19 and TRBJ1-6; no firm D call. The CDR3 is 16 residues long. Germline V gives CDR1 LNHDA, CDR2 SQIVND (reference sequence). V was shortened by 4 bases and J by 0 bases, with 10 bases between the two germline ends. As DNA, the CDR3 is TGTGCCAGTAGTACCGTCGGTGGCTCCTATAATTCACCCCTCCACTTT. Its protein is CASSTVGGSYNSPLHF.

This clonotype was counted a few times. This rearrangement joins TRBV5-5 to TRBJ2-5, with 7 positions matching TRBD2. With V trimmed by 4 bases and J by 3 bases, 9 bases remained unmatched. Germline V gene data show CDR1 as SGHKS and CDR2 as YYEKEE (reference sequence). The length of the CDR3 is 15 residues. CDR3 nucleotide sequence: TGTGCCAGCAGCCGTGGCCCGGCGGGGGAAGAGACCCAGTACTTC. Its protein product is CASSRGPAGEETQYF.

This clonotype has ten or more counts. V is TRBV27 and J is TRBJ1-4; D gene uncertain. The CDR3 runs 15 residues. Deletions cut 4 bases from V and 3 bases from J, with 12 bases between. CDR1 is MNHEY, CDR2 SMNVEV, per germline (reference sequence). The CDR3 nucleotides read TGTGCCAGCAGTTCCGGATTCACAGCTAATGAAAAACTGTTTTTT. Protein sequence: CASSSGFTANEKLFF.

Only a few counts were recorded for this clonotype. The V call is TRBV18, the J call TRBJ2-2, with a tentative D call TRBD2 (5 bases). The CDR3 is 16 residues long. Germline-derived CDR1 and CDR2 are KGHSH and LQKENI. V lost 6 bases and J 0 bases, leaving 14 bases between the germline ends. DNA for the CDR3: TGTGCCAGCTCCCCTCTCGAGAGGGCGAACACCGGGGAGCTGTTTTTT. Encoded protein: CASSPLERANTGELFF.

This clonotype was recorded at least ten times. The chain uses TRBV6-1 and TRBJ2-5; tentative D call: TRBD1 (6 bases). The CDR3 is 14 amino acids. The ends were cut back, 7 bases at V and 5 bases at J, with 17 bases in the middle. Germline-derived CDR1 and CDR2 are MNHNS and SASEGT. CDR3 in amino acids: CASTPLDSPETQYF. The CDR3 DNA follows: TGTGCCAGCACTCCATTGGACAGTCCGGAGACCCAGTACTTC.

This clonotype was recorded many times. The chain joins TRBV2 to TRBJ1-5, with TRBD1 identical over 9 bases. V shed 6 bases and J 7 bases; nucleotides not matched to a gene: 7. The CDR3 consists of 14 residues. Germline V gene data show CDR1 as SNHLY and CDR2 as FYNNEI. CDR3 nucleotide sequence: TGTGCCAGCAGCGTGGGACAGGGAAAACAGCCCCAGCATTTT. It specifies CASSVGQGKQPQHF.

This clonotype was seen ten or more times. The chain carries TRBV6-1 and TRBJ1-5; 9 positions agree with TRBD1. This CDR3 is 18 amino acids long. Trimming cost V 3 bases and J 0 bases; bases outside gene matches: 9. Germline V gene data show CDR1 as MNHNS and CDR2 as SASEGT. The CDR3 DNA reads TGTGCCAGCAGTGAGTTGGAGACAGGGGGTTTTAGCAATCAGCCCCAGCATTTT. This encodes CASSELETGGFSNQPQHF.

This clonotype was detected many times. V and J are TRBV5-1 and TRBJ2-7, with D possibly TRBD1 on 5 matching bases. The V gene lost 4 bases and the J gene lost 3 bases, with 11 bases spanning the gap. The length of the CDR3 is 13 residues. Germline V lookup: CDR1 SGHRS, CDR2 YFSETQ. The CDR3 DNA follows: TGCGCCAGCAGCGATCAGGGAATCTACGAGCAGTACTTC. Amino acid sequence: CASSDQGIYEQYF.

The chain joins TRBV20-1 to TRBJ1-3, with 8 bases aligning to TRBD1. The germline gives CDR1 DFQATT, CDR2 SNEGSKA (reference sequence). With V trimmed by 3 bases and J by 6 bases, 7 bases remained unmatched. This CDR3 is 14 amino acids long. CDR3 sequence reads: CSASHSQGANTIYF. The CDR3 nucleotides are TGCAGTGCTAGTCATTCCCAGGGGGCAAACACCATATATTTT.

This clonotype was observed at least ten times. Here the CDR3 DNA reads TGTGCCAGCAGCGGACAGGGAGACCAGCCCCAGCATTTT. Translation: CASSGQGDQPQHF. The rearrangement joins TRBV11-2 to TRBJ1-5, with 8 bases aligning to TRBD1. CDR3 length: 13 amino acids. Germline V lookup: CDR1 SGHAT, CDR2 FQNNGV. V trimming: 5 bases; J trimming: 7 bases; junction bases outside the gene matches: 4. The full variable domain, rest sourced from reference TRBV11-2 and TRBJ1-5, is EAGVAQSPRYKIIEKRQSVAFWCNPISGHATLYWYQQILGQGPKLLIQFQNNGVVDDSQLPKDRFSAERLKGVDSTLKIQPAKLEDSAVYLCASSGQGDQPQHFGDGTRLSIL.

This clonotype was found many times. This chain joins TRBV5-1 and TRBJ2-5; 8 bases match TRBD2. V trimming: 4 bases; J trimming: 4 bases; junction bases outside the gene matches: 6. Looked up from germline, CDR1 is SGHRS and CDR2 is YFSETQ. This CDR3 has 14 amino acids. CDR3 loop: CASSTRGVLETQYF. CDR3 in DNA: TGCGCCAGCAGCACGCGGGGGGTATTAGAGACCCAGTACTTC.

This clonotype was seen at least ten times. The DNA of the CDR3 is TGTGCCAGCAGCCGGACAGGGGGAGGCTACACCTTC. Protein product: CASSRTGGGYTF. This rearrangement joins TRBV6-5 to TRBJ1-2, with 10 positions matching TRBD1. This CDR3 comprises 12 residues. Germline V gene lookup returns CDR1 MNHEY and CDR2 SVGAGI. V dropped 6 bases and J dropped 8; count of bases not matched to a gene: 3.

In its sample, this clonotype was seen a few times. It may be a read error: a sequence one base away is much more abundant. The rearrangement links TRBV12-3 or TRBV12-4 to TRBJ2-7; D perhaps matches TRBD1 (6 bases). This CDR3 has 14 residues. The V end lost 6 bases, the J end lost 0 bases, and 12 bases lay between the germline ends. CDR3 nucleotides: TGTGCCAGCAGCTCCCCGGACAGCTCCTACGAGCAGTACTTC. Translation: CASSSPDSSYEQYF.

This clonotype was counted at least ten times. V is TRBV7-2 and J is TRBJ2-3, with D unclear. The germline V and J ends were trimmed by 5 bases and 5 bases, with 20 bases remaining between them. Germline V gene data show CDR1 as SGHTA and CDR2 as FQGNSA. This CDR3 contains 16 residues. The chain's CDR3 is CASSPTLMVVGDTQYF. The CDR3 nucleotides are TGTGCCAGCAGCCCTACCCTCATGGTCGTCGGAGATACGCAGTATTTT.

In its sample, this clonotype was seen many times. The V call is TRBV12-3 or TRBV12-4, the J call TRBJ2-4; unclear D gene. Trimming cost V 5 bases and J 4 bases, with 12 bases left between them. The CDR3 runs to 14 residues. CDR3 DNA sequence: TGTGCCAGCAGTCCTCCACCAGGAAAAAACATTCAGTACTTC. Protein sequence: CASSPPPGKNIQYF.

The V and J genes are TRBV3-1 and TRBJ2-2, with 8 bases fitting TRBD1. CDR3 length: 16 amino acids. Per germline, CDR1 LGHDT and CDR2 YNNKEL (reference sequence). V lost 4 bases, J lost 8 bases, and 12 bases stayed unmatched. CDR3 DNA sequence: TGTGCCAGCAGCCGGGCAGGGGGCCGGAAGGCTGGGGAGCTGTTTTTT. It specifies CASSRAGGRKAGELFF.

This clonotype has a count of ten or more. The chain recombines TRBV7-8 with TRBJ2-5, with 11 positions matching TRBD2. V was clipped by 0 bases and J by 5 bases; unmatched bases: 5. Per germline, CDR1 SGHVS and CDR2 FQNEAQ. This CDR3 contains 16 residues. CDR3 region: CASSLALAGGPETQYF. The CDR3 nucleotides read TGTGCCAGCAGCTTAGCTTTAGCGGGAGGGCCTGAGACCCAGTACTTC.

This clonotype was recorded many times. The chain couples TRBV7-6 to TRBJ1-3; D remains unclear. The germline V gene has CDR1 SGHVS and CDR2 FNYEAQ. The V and J ends lost 1 base and 2 bases respectively, with 6 bases between them. The CDR3 runs 14 residues. The CDR3 DNA follows: TGTGCCAGCAGCTTAGGCGGGGCTGGAAACACCATATATTTT. Translation: CASSLGGAGNTIYF.

This clonotype was recorded many times. The chain couples TRBV7-3 to TRBJ2-5; TRBD2 agrees at 9 bases. Germline CDR1 is SGHTA and CDR2 is FQGTGA. With 5 bases clipped from V and 2 bases from J, the junction kept 6 bases outside the gene matches. The CDR3 contains 15 residues. The CDR3 reads CASSPSAGGQETQYF. In DNA form, the CDR3 reads TGTGCCAGCAGCCCCTCGGCGGGGGGGCAAGAGACCCAGTACTTC.